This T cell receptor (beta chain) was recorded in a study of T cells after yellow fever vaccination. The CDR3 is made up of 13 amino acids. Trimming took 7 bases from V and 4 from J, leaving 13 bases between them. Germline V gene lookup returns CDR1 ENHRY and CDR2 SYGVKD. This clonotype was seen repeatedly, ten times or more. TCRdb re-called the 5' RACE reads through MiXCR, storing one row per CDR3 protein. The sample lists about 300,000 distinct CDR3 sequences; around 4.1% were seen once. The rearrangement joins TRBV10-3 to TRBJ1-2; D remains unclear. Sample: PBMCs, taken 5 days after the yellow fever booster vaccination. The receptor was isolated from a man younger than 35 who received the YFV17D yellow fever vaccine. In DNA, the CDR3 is TGTGCCATCACTCCGGAAGACCTCTATGGCTACACCTTC. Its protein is CAITPEDLYGYTF.